The 8 T cell receptor beta chains listed next were all sequenced from one sample in a study of shared clonotypes between healthy human individuals. The data were produced by immunoSEQ multiplex PCR, yet TCRdb's version contains in-frame clones alone and is incomplete. The data show 2 million to 2.5 million clones, approximately 94% seen once. Sequenced sample: naive CD4+ T cells sorted from blood. Specified subset: CD45RA+ positively selected. These TCRs come from a man between 18 and 29 years old in good health.

This clone was seen only once. The chain links TRBV27 to TRBJ1-1, with TRBD1 matching 10 bases. The germline CDR1 and CDR2 sequences are MNHEY and SMNVEV (reference sequence). The CDR3 spans 16 residues. V was clipped by 5 bases and J by 5 bases; unmatched bases: 11. The CDR3 region has the DNA TGTGCCAGCAGTGTAGACGGGACAGGGGTACAAACTGAAGCTTTCTTT. As protein: CASSVDGTGVQTEAFF.

This clone was seen once. J is TRBJ2-1 and V is TRBV6-5, with D possibly TRBD1 on 6 matching bases. This CDR3 region has 11 residues. V shed 6 bases and J shed 10 bases, with 10 bases lying between them. Germline loops: CDR1 MNHEY, CDR2 SVGAGI. CDR3 bases: TGTGCCAGCAGCAACAGGGACGAGCAGTTCTTC. Protein sequence: CASSNRDEQFF.

As regards this clone: This sample also contains other DNA sequences that code for the same CDR3. This chain connects TRBV6-5 to TRBJ2-7; TRBD1 aligns across 8 bases. The trim removed 6 bases at V and 4 bases at J, leaving 5 bases unmatched. The CDR3 has 13 residues. In germline, CDR1 is MNHEY, CDR2 SVGAGI. For the CDR3, the DNA is TGTGCCAGCAGCCGGACAGGGAGTTACGAGCAGTACTTC. Amino acids: CASSRTGSYEQYF.

This chain links TRBV11-2 with TRBJ2-7, with 7 bases matching TRBD2. After removal of 6 bases from V and 4 bases from J, the junction contained 12 bases not matched to a gene. CDR3 length: 15 amino acids. Germline CDR1 SGHAT, CDR2 FQNNGV. CDR3 bases: TGTGCCAGCAGTTCCCCGGGACTAAACCATTACGAGCAGTACTTC. Translating it yields CASSSPGLNHYEQYF.

The chain has TRBV19 and TRBJ1-2; TRBD1 matches at 7 bases. The ends lost 9 bases at V and 2 bases at J; junction bases unmatched: 6. The germline CDR1 and CDR2 sequences are LNHDA and SQIVND (reference sequence). The CDR3 contains 13 residues. The DNA for the CDR3 is TGTGCCAGCAACGCACAGGGGAACTATGGCTACACCTTC. The encoded protein is CASNAQGNYGYTF. The full variable domain, rest sourced from reference TRBV19 and TRBJ1-2, is DGGITQSPKYLFRKEGQNVTLSCEQNLNHDAMYWYRQDPGQGLRLIYYSQIVNDFQKGDIAEGYSVSREKKESFPLTVTSAQKNPTAFYLCASNAQGNYGYTFGSGTRLTVV.

The chain employs TRBV25-1 and TRBJ1-2, with TRBD1 identical over 9 bases. The junction had 13 bases not matched to a gene; V was cut back by 5 bases and J by 6 bases. Germline V lookup: CDR1 MGHDK, CDR2 SYGVNS. This CDR3 has 16 amino acids. The CDR3 nucleotides are TGTGCCAGCAGTCTATGGGGGGGACAGGGAGCCCATGGCTACACCTTC. Residues: CASSLWGGQGAHGYTF.

This rearrangement joins TRBV28 to TRBJ1-6; 7 nucleotides line up with TRBD1. The CDR3 is 16 amino acids. Germline V gene lookup returns CDR1 MDHEN and CDR2 SYDVKM. Trimming cost V 6 bases and J 7 bases; bases outside gene matches: 12. Here the CDR3 reads CASSSFYPDRNSPLHF. The CDR3 bases are TGTGCCAGCAGCTCCTTCTACCCGGACAGGAATTCACCCCTCCACTTT.

The rearrangement links TRBV5-6 to TRBJ2-1, with D hard to call. This CDR3 comprises 15 residues. Trimming left V 0 bases short and J 6 bases short, with 13 bases between. CDR1 is SGHDT and CDR2 is YYEEEE in the germline V gene. CDR3 in amino acids: CASSLDPYPGNEQFF. DNA of the CDR3: TGTGCCAGCAGCTTGGACCCCTACCCCGGCAATGAGCAGTTCTTC.